The 32 T cell receptor beta chains presented below share a single source sample, sequenced in a study of blood T cell repertoires in COVID-19. TCRdb's table, derived via immunoSEQ multiplex PCR, lists solely in-frame clones and lacks some. Found here are 100,000 or so clones, approximately 92% of them singletons; the top ten hold around 6%. Sequenced: peripheral blood. Receptors were obtained from a man in his fifties with active COVID-19.

The genes are TRBV6-5 and TRBJ1-6; D possibly corresponds to TRBD1 (6 bases). The CDR3 spans 15 residues. V was trimmed by 8 bases and J by 0 bases, leaving 11 bases between them. Germline-derived CDR1 and CDR2 are MNHEY and SVGAGI. The CDR3 sequence is CASGGRSSYNSPLHF. In nucleotides, the CDR3 is TGTGCCAGCGGGGGCAGGAGCTCCTATAATTCACCCCTCCACTTT.

V usage is TRBV15 and J usage is TRBJ2-3; D unclear. CDR1 LNHNV and CDR2 YYDKDF come from the germline V gene (reference sequence). Trimming took 1 base from V and 6 from J, leaving 14 bases between them. This CDR3 comprises 15 residues. Written as DNA, the CDR3 is TGTGCCACCAGCAGAGCAGGCCCTTCGGTTGATACGCAGTATTTT. It translates to CATSRAGPSVDTQYF. Supplemented by reference TRBV15 and TRBJ2-3, the full variable domain reads DAMVIQNPRYQVTQFGKPVTLSCSQTLNHNVMYWYQQKSSQAPKLLFHYYDKDFNNEADTPDNFQSRRPNTSFCFLDIRSPGLGDTAMYLCATSRAGPSVDTQYFGPGTRLTVL.

This clone showed up just once. V is TRBV30 and J is TRBJ1-4; D not certain. Germline V gives CDR1 GTSNPN, CDR2 SVGIG (reference sequence). The ends were cut back, 1 base at V and 0 bases at J, with 9 bases in the middle. This CDR3 region has 15 residues. The CDR3 region is CAWSAPVATNEKLFF. DNA for the CDR3: TGTGCCTGGAGTGCCCCGGTGGCAACTAATGAAAAACTGTTTTTT.

V gene TRBV5-6 combines with J gene TRBJ1-4; D remains unclear. The CDR3 consists of 15 residues. The V gene lost 0 bases and the J gene lost 4 bases, with 10 bases spanning the gap. The germline V gene has CDR1 SGHDT and CDR2 YYEEEE. CDR3 DNA sequence: TGTGCCAGCAGCTTGGGGGGAGATAGTAATGAAAAACTGTTTTTT. Translating it yields CASSLGGDSNEKLFF.

The chain is built from TRBV5-4 and TRBJ2-7; 9 bases align to TRBD1. After removal of 3 bases from V and 4 bases from J, the junction contained 8 bases not matched to a gene. The germline CDR1 and CDR2 sequences are SGHNT and YYREEE (reference sequence). The CDR3 covers 15 residues. CDR3 sequence: CASSSAGTGIYEQYF. The CDR3 nucleotides are TGTGCCAGCAGCTCCGCCGGGACAGGGATATACGAGCAGTACTTC.

The V call is TRBV11-2, the J call TRBJ2-7, with a possible D match to TRBD1 (6 bases). The CDR3 has 16 residues. Trimming shortened V by 0 bases and J by 4 bases, and 16 bases separated the two germline ends. The germline V gene has CDR1 SGHAT and CDR2 FQNNGV. The CDR3 region has the DNA TGTGCCAGCAGCTTAGAGTCCGGGACATGGGGTTACGAGCAGTACTTC. Its translation is CASSLESGTWGYEQYF.

V is TRBV2 and J is TRBJ1-1, with D possibly TRBD1 on 5 matching bases. Trimming removed 5 bases from V and 6 bases from J, with 13 bases in between. Germline CDR1 and CDR2: SNHLY and FYNNEI. The CDR3 has 13 residues. The CDR3 coding sequence is TGTGCCAGCAGTAACCAGGGATACCCTGAAGCTTTCTTT. It translates to CASSNQGYPEAFF.

The genes are TRBV6-5 and TRBJ2-2; D is possibly TRBD2 (5 bases). Germline V lookup: CDR1 MNHEY, CDR2 SVGAGI. Trimming stripped 9 bases from V and 6 bases from J, with 14 bases between. This CDR3 is built from 13 residues. Written as DNA, the CDR3 is TGTGCCAGTAGGTGGGAGAAGGCCGGGGAGCTGTTTTTT. The encoded protein is CASRWEKAGELFF.

The chain is built from TRBV5-1 and TRBJ2-7; 9 bases line up with TRBD2. This CDR3 region has 15 residues. J lost 4 bases, V lost 1 base, and 6 bases had no gene match. CDR1 and CDR2 from the germline V gene are SGHRS and YFSETQ. The CDR3 spells CASSLISGSEYEQYF. The CDR3 region has the DNA TGCGCCAGCAGCTTGATTAGCGGGAGTGAATACGAGCAGTACTTC.

This clone occurred once. V and J are TRBV29-1 and TRBJ2-7, with 12 bases lining up with TRBD1. With 5 bases clipped from V and 7 bases from J, the junction kept 6 bases outside the gene matches. CDR1 and CDR2 from the germline V gene are SQVTM and ANQGSEA. The CDR3 has 13 amino acids. CDR3 sequence (DNA): TGCAGCGTTTCGGGACAGGGGGCAGGTGAGCAGTACTTC. Amino acid sequence: CSVSGQGAGEQYF.

The chain links TRBV6-1 to TRBJ1-3; D uncertain. This CDR3 region has 15 residues. Deletions cut 2 bases from V and 0 bases from J, with 8 bases between. Per germline, CDR1 MNHNS and CDR2 SASEGT. As DNA, the CDR3 is TGTGCCAGCAGTGAACCGGGAGTCTCTGGAAACACCATATATTTT. Amino acid sequence: CASSEPGVSGNTIYF.

This rearrangement joins TRBV5-1 to TRBJ1-1; D gene uncertain. This CDR3 comprises 15 residues. V was shortened by 4 bases and J by 1 base, with 14 bases between the two germline ends. Looked up from germline, CDR1 is SGHRS and CDR2 is YFSETQ. CDR3 in DNA: TGCGCCAGCAGCCCCGCGCGGTCCCCGAACACTGAAGCTTTCTTT. Its protein is CASSPARSPNTEAFF.

This chain uses TRBV5-1 with TRBJ1-6, with 7 bases identical to TRBD1. This CDR3 comprises 14 residues. V shed 7 bases, J shed 10 bases, and the junction held 11 bases outside the gene matches. The germline gives CDR1 SGHRS, CDR2 YFSETQ. The CDR3 is CASRDSRLESPLHF. The CDR3, as DNA: TGCGCCAGCCGGGACAGCCGTTTGGAATCACCCCTCCACTTT.

The chain has TRBV29-1 and TRBJ2-5, with D hard to call. V was cut by 4 bases and J by 7 bases, with 10 bases left in between. The germline CDR1 and CDR2 sequences are SQVTM and ANQGSEA. This CDR3 spans 11 amino acids. This CDR3 reads CSVGLSGTQYF. The CDR3 nucleotides are TGCAGCGTTGGCCTAAGTGGGACCCAGTACTTC.

The rearrangement links TRBV2 to TRBJ2-7, with D uncertain. The CDR3 is 15 residues long. The V gene lost 6 bases and the J gene lost 2 bases, with 17 bases spanning the gap. CDR1 is SNHLY, CDR2 FYNNEI, per germline. CDR3 sequence: CASSSSRGKPYEQYF. CDR3 coding DNA: TGTGCCAGCAGCTCCTCTAGAGGAAAACCCTACGAGCAGTACTTC.

With respect to this clone: This specimen includes other DNA sequences encoding the same CDR3. The chain links TRBV2 to TRBJ2-2; 10 bases are shared with TRBD2. The CDR3 length is 14 residues. The ends lost 6 bases at V and 3 bases at J; junction bases unmatched: 1. Per the germline V gene, CDR1 is SNHLY and CDR2 is FYNNEI. The CDR3 coding sequence is TGTGCCAGCAGAGGACTAGCGGACACCGGGGAGCTGTTTTTT. Protein product: CASRGLADTGELFF.

This rearrangement joins TRBV4-2 to TRBJ2-1; 11 positions match TRBD2. The CDR3 has 15 amino acids. V shed 3 bases, J shed 9 bases, and the junction held 7 bases outside the gene matches. Germline V gene sequence: CDR1 LGHNA, CDR2 YNFKEQ. The CDR3 reads CASSQLLAGETEQFF. CDR3 nucleotides: TGTGCCAGCAGCCAGTTACTAGCGGGAGAAACTGAGCAGTTCTTC.

V usage is TRBV27 and J usage is TRBJ2-7; 7 bases line up with TRBD2. Germline-derived CDR1 and CDR2 are MNHEY and SMNVEV (reference sequence). V was pared by 5 bases and J by 5 bases, with 15 bases of the junction left unmatched. The CDR3 is 16 residues long. The CDR3 coding sequence is TGTGCCAGCAGTGACCCCTCGAGTGGGAGGGGTCACGAGCAGTACTTC. Translating gives CASSDPSSGRGHEQYF.

This chain connects TRBV11-2 to TRBJ2-2; a weak D match, TRBD2 (5 bases). Germline CDR1 reads SGHAT; CDR2 reads FQNNGV. V lost 6 bases to trimming and J lost 6 bases, with 17 bases between them. CDR3 length: 15 residues. The CDR3 bases are TGTGCCAGCAGAGAGGGAGCCCTCCTCCCCGGGGAGCTGTTTTTT. Residues: CASREGALLPGELFF.

The rearrangement joins TRBV5-4 to TRBJ2-1; TRBD2 matches at 7 bases. Germline CDR1 reads SGHNT; CDR2 reads YYREEE (reference sequence). This CDR3 region has 15 residues. The ends lost 4 bases at V and 4 bases at J; junction bases unmatched: 8. CDR3 amino acids: CASSQSGIGYNEQFF. The CDR3 DNA sequence: TGTGCCAGCAGCCAGAGCGGGATAGGGTACAATGAGCAGTTCTTC.

The J gene is TRBJ2-7, the V gene TRBV6-5, with TRBD2 matching over 11 bases. The CDR3 loop spans 14 amino acids. CDR1 is MNHEY, CDR2 SVGAGI, per germline. V was clipped by 0 bases and J by 6 bases; unmatched bases: 1. The DNA of the CDR3 is TGTGCCAGCAGTTACTCACTAGCGGGAGTCGAGCAGTACTTC. Encoded protein: CASSYSLAGVEQYF.

In its sample, this clone was seen once. The chain joins TRBV2 to TRBJ2-1; no reliable D call. CDR1 and CDR2 from the germline V gene are SNHLY and FYNNEI. V lost 4 bases and J 9 bases, leaving 7 bases between the germline ends. There are 11 residues in the CDR3. For the CDR3, the DNA is TGTGCCAGCAGTGGGCATGGTGAGCAGTTCTTC. As protein: CASSGHGEQFF.

J is TRBJ2-7 and V is TRBV29-1; TRBD2 agrees at 12 bases. Germline loops: CDR1 SQVTM, CDR2 ANQGSEA. The junction had 3 bases not matched to a gene; V was cut back by 4 bases and J by 5 bases. The CDR3 has 13 residues. This CDR3 is CSVATSGSDEQYF. The CDR3 nucleotides read TGCAGCGTTGCGACTAGCGGGAGCGACGAGCAGTACTTC.

CDR3 region: CASRKTSGRSEQYF. Here the CDR3 DNA reads TGTGCCAGCAGAAAGACTAGCGGGAGATCCGAGCAGTACTTC. V gene TRBV28 combines with J gene TRBJ2-7; TRBD2 aligns across 12 bases. V was pared by 6 bases and J by 6 bases, with 6 bases of the junction left unmatched. Germline CDR1 and CDR2: MDHEN and SYDVKM. The CDR3 has 14 residues.

This clone was counted between two and nine times. The chain couples TRBV5-1 to TRBJ1-4; 7 positions match TRBD1. Losses at the gene ends were 5 bases for V and 5 bases for J; bases not matched to a gene: 12. The CDR3 loop spans 16 amino acids. The germline V gene encodes CDR1 SGHRS and CDR2 YFSETQ. CDR3 nucleotides: TGCGCCAGCAGAACGCTAACAGGGGCCATAAATGAAAAACTGTTTTTT. Translating gives CASRTLTGAINEKLFF.

The chain combines TRBV12-3 or TRBV12-4 with TRBJ1-2; 7 bases are shared with TRBD1. The CDR3 totals 13 residues. With 3 bases clipped from V and 6 bases from J, the junction kept 4 bases outside the gene matches. The CDR3: CASSFTGENGYTF. CDR3 in DNA: TGTGCCAGCAGTTTCACAGGGGAAAATGGCTACACCTTC.

The rearrangement joins TRBV2 to TRBJ2-1, with 7 positions matching TRBD1. V was clipped by 7 bases and J by 5 bases; unmatched bases: 5. CDR3 length: 13 residues. CDR1 and CDR2 (germline): SNHLY, FYNNEI. Here the CDR3 reads CASNSGQNNEQFF. CDR3 nucleotide sequence: TGTGCCAGCAACTCGGGACAGAACAATGAGCAGTTCTTC.

The gene calls are TRBV28 and TRBJ2-5; D is perhaps TRBD1 (6 bases). The CDR3 sequence is 15 residues long. Germline values: CDR1 MDHEN, CDR2 SYDVKM. The V end was cut by 5 bases, the J end by 5 bases, with 18 bases between. CDR3 sequence (DNA): TGTGCCAGCAGTCCCCCACTTGGGGGCGCGGAGACCCAGTACTTC. Protein sequence: CASSPPLGGAETQYF.

The chain recombines TRBV9 with TRBJ1-3, with 10 bases identical to TRBD1. V trimming: 4 bases; J trimming: 0 bases; junction bases outside the gene matches: 7. The CDR3 runs 17 residues. Germline V gene data show CDR1 as SGDLS and CDR2 as YYNGEE. The CDR3 DNA reads as TGTGCCAGCAGCACTAGGGACAGGGGCTACTCTGGAAACACCATATATTTT. Its translation: CASSTRDRGYSGNTIYF.

This rearrangement joins TRBV7-8 to TRBJ2-7; D is unclear. The CDR3 length is 14 residues. In germline, CDR1 is SGHVS, CDR2 FQNEAQ. V lost 1 base, J lost 3 bases, and 10 bases lay in between. The CDR3 sequence is CASSLDDTVYEQYF. CDR3 coding DNA: TGTGCCAGCAGCTTAGACGACACCGTCTACGAGCAGTACTTC.

The chain carries TRBV9 and TRBJ2-2; the match to TRBD1 covers 10 bases. Germline V gene sequence: CDR1 SGDLS, CDR2 YYNGEE. V was pared by 4 bases and J by 6 bases, with 18 bases of the junction left unmatched. CDR3 length: 19 residues. The DNA for the CDR3 is TGTGCCAGCAGCTCGCGACCTCTCGACAGGGGGCCTGGCGCCGGGGAGCTGTTTTTT. It translates to CASSSRPLDRGPGAGELFF.

The chain's CDR3 is CASSQDLLTSGYNEQFF. CDR3 in DNA: TGTGCCAGCAGCCAAGATCTTCTTACTAGCGGATACAATGAGCAGTTCTTC. The V gene is TRBV4-2, the J gene TRBJ2-1; TRBD2 matches 8 bases. With 0 bases clipped from V and 4 bases from J, the junction kept 8 bases outside the gene matches. The germline gives CDR1 LGHNA, CDR2 YNFKEQ. This CDR3 spans 17 amino acids.